These 20 T cell receptor beta chains originate from one sample sequenced in a study of molecular identifiers for immune sequencing clone quantification (dated 2018 in TCRdb). Libraries came from PCR. Instrument used: NextSeq 500. Using fastp at Q25 and MiXCR, TCRdb reprocessed the public reads and kept productive beta chains. Rows merge per CDR3 protein into single entries with the most common DNA and genes. This sample is represented by tens of thousands of distinct CDR3 sequences; approximately 25% of them were singletons. The ten largest clones add up to about 0.93% of the sample. The sample comprised naive CD8+ T cells from blood, with Jurkat cell RNA spiked in. The meaning of the sample's cell subset or site label: FACS-sorted CD8+CD4-CCR7+CD45RA+ naive T cells. These receptors all stem from a human donor in good health. Some libraries in this study had Jurkat cell RNA spiked in.

This clonotype has ten or more counts. The chain uses TRBV3-1 and TRBJ2-3; no definite D call. Germline CDR1 and CDR2: LGHDT and YNNKEL (reference sequence). The CDR3 runs 18 residues. The V and J ends lost 0 bases and 0 bases respectively, with 16 bases between them. CDR3 amino acids: CASSQDSSGSASTDTQYF. The DNA for the CDR3 is TGTGCCAGCAGCCAAGATTCGTCTGGTTCAGCTAGCACAGATACGCAGTATTTT.

Only a few counts were recorded for this clonotype. The J gene is TRBJ1-1, the V gene TRBV12-3 or TRBV12-4; possible D gene TRBD1, 6 bases. The CDR3 length is 14 residues. Trimming removed 3 bases at V and 2 bases at J, with 10 bases between. The CDR3 here is CASSFGTINTEAFF. CDR3 sequence (DNA): TGTGCCAGCAGTTTTGGGACAATTAACACTGAAGCTTTCTTT.

The V and J genes are TRBV5-1 and TRBJ2-7; D ambiguous. The V end lost 5 bases, the J end lost 2 bases, and 14 bases lay between the germline ends. The CDR3 length is 14 residues. CDR1 is SGHRS and CDR2 is YFSETQ in the germline V gene. Here the CDR3 reads CASRRIGQAYEQYF. The DNA for the CDR3 is TGCGCCAGCAGGCGGATCGGGCAAGCCTACGAGCAGTACTTC.

This clonotype appeared many times. V usage is TRBV21-1 and J usage is TRBJ2-3; the table's D gene call, TRBD2, was not cross checked with the DNA. TRBV21-1 is given as a pseudogene. The CDR3 has 19 residues. The CDR3 spells CASSRPSGKQNPGTDTQYF. The CDR3 DNA reads as TGTGCCAGCAGCAGGCCTAGCGGGAAACAAAACCCCGGCACAGATACGCAGTATTTT.

This clonotype has a handful of counts. A much larger clone lies one base from this, so it may be a read error. V and J are TRBV4-3 and TRBJ2-1; D gene ambiguous. Germline values: CDR1 LGHNA, CDR2 YSLEER. CDR3 size: 12 residues. CDR3 sequence reads: CASSAKHNGQFF. Written as DNA, the CDR3 is TGCGCCAGCAGCGCCAAGCACAATGGGCAGTTCTTC.

In its sample, this clonotype was seen once. One end of the junction is discordant with germline, which a read error may explain. V and J are TRBV30 and TRBJ2-1; tentative D call: TRBD1 (6 bases). CDR1 and CDR2 from the germline V gene are GTSNPN and SVGIG (reference sequence). This CDR3 has 11 residues. The chain's CDR3 is CAWSGDNEQLF. Written as DNA, the CDR3 is TGTGCCTGGAGTGGGGACAATGAGCAGCTCTTC.

This clonotype was seen many times. The gene calls are TRBV11-2 and TRBJ2-7; tentative D call: TRBD2 (5 bases). This CDR3 spans 14 amino acids. In germline, CDR1 is SGHAT, CDR2 FQNNGV. The ends were cut back, 5 bases at V and 1 base at J, with 12 bases in the middle. The CDR3 DNA sequence: TGTGCCAGCAGCCAAGAGGGTCGGTCCTACGAGCAGTACTTC. Its translation is CASSQEGRSYEQYF.

This chain joins TRBV27 and TRBJ1-1; D ambiguous. V was clipped by 3 bases and J by 2 bases, with 13 bases between them. The CDR3 totals 15 residues. Germline CDR1 MNHEY, CDR2 SMNVEV (reference sequence). CDR3 sequence reads: CASSFSVNLNTEAFF. The CDR3, as DNA: TGTGCCAGCAGTTTTTCGGTCAACCTAAACACTGAAGCTTTCTTT.

With respect to this clonotype: A much larger clone lies one base from this, so it may be a read error. This rearrangement joins TRBV20-1 to TRBJ2-7; D is unclear. Looked up from germline, CDR1 is DFQATT and CDR2 is SNEGSKA (reference sequence). There are 13 residues in the CDR3. Here the CDR3 reads CCASDGVTYEQYF. The CDR3 DNA reads as TGCTGTGCTAGTGATGGGGTTACCTACGAGCAGTACTTC.

This clonotype was picked up many times. The V call is TRBV10-3, the J call TRBJ2-3; weak D call: TRBD2 (6 bases). Trimming stripped 10 bases from V and 2 bases from J, with 22 bases between. Per the germline V gene, CDR1 is ENHRY and CDR2 is SYGVKD. The CDR3 consists of 16 residues. The CDR3 DNA sequence: TGTGCCACCCAAACATCACCGGGACTCACCACAGATACGCAGTATTTT. Protein product: CATQTSPGLTTDTQYF.

This clonotype was observed many times. This rearrangement joins TRBV20-1 to TRBJ1-2; no firm D call. V lost 5 bases to trimming and J lost 8 bases, with 15 bases between them. The CDR3 is made up of 12 amino acids. Germline V lookup: CDR1 DFQATT, CDR2 SNEGSKA (reference sequence). CDR3 sequence: CSARDDSAGYTF. The CDR3 DNA is TGCAGTGCTCGTGACGACTCTGCCGGCTACACCTTC.

Regarding this clonotype: A read error may explain this, as a much larger clone is one base away. The chain recombines TRBV19 with TRBJ2-2; possibly TRBD2 for D (5 bases). The CDR3 sequence is 16 residues long. Trimming stripped 3 bases from V and 3 bases from J, with 14 bases between. Germline V gives CDR1 LNHDA, CDR2 SQIVND (reference sequence). CDR3: CASSIFSETYTGELFF. CDR3 bases: TGTGCCAGTAGTATTTTTAGCGAGACCTACACCGGGGAGCTGTTTTTT.

This clonotype was counted ten times or more. The chain uses TRBV15 and TRBJ2-5, with D perhaps TRBD1 (5 bases). The CDR3 is made up of 17 amino acids. The germline V and J ends were trimmed by 0 bases and 5 bases, with 19 bases remaining between them. CDR1 and CDR2 from the germline V gene are LNHNV and YYDKDF (reference sequence). CDR3 in DNA: TGTGCCACCAGCAGAGATGGGGCAAGGGATGATCAGGAGACCCAGTACTTC. Residues: CATSRDGARDDQETQYF.

This clonotype came up many times. V usage is TRBV7-9 and J usage is TRBJ2-3, with D hard to call. This CDR3 region has 17 residues. The V gene lost 6 bases and the J gene lost 4 bases, with 23 bases spanning the gap. CDR1 is SEHNR, CDR2 FQNEAQ, per germline (reference sequence). The CDR3 loop is CASRGVKGVKGSDTQYF. The CDR3 DNA reads TGTGCCAGCAGGGGCGTGAAGGGTGTTAAAGGTTCAGATACGCAGTATTTT.

The sample holds one count of this clonotype. An end of the junction does not agree with germline; a read error may underlie this. The rearrangement links TRBV23-1 to TRBJ1-1; D perhaps matches TRBD1 (5 bases). TRBV23-1 is known as an ORF, though its function is uncertain. This CDR3 contains 20 residues. This CDR3 reads CTSSQSSKGDLPGLNTEAFF. DNA for the CDR3: TGCACCAGCAGTCAATCAAGCAAAGGGGACCTGCCAGGGTTGAACACTGAAGCTTTCTTT.

Ten or more counts support this clonotype. This chain links TRBV19 with TRBJ1-2; D is unresolved. The CDR3 is 16 residues long. CDR1 LNHDA and CDR2 SQIVND come from the germline V gene (reference sequence). V gave up 3 bases and J gave up 8 bases, with 22 bases separating them. Written as DNA, the CDR3 is TGTGCCAGTAGTATCCCCCCCGGATCCGGATCGGACGGCTACACCTTC. This codes for CASSIPPGSGSDGYTF.

This clonotype was seen many times. The V and J genes are TRBV10-1 and TRBJ2-3; 8 bases align to TRBD2. V was clipped by 7 bases and J by 6 bases; unmatched bases: 12. The V gene's germline CDR1 is WNHNN and CDR2 SYGVQD (reference sequence). This CDR3 has 15 residues. Written as DNA, the CDR3 is TGCGCCAGCATTGAACTAGCGGAGGCTATCGATACGCAGTATTTT. Residues: CASIELAEAIDTQYF.

This clonotype has ten or more counts. Here the CDR3 DNA reads TGCAGTGCTAGAGATCCTCAGACCTACGAGCAGTACTTC. It yields the protein CSARDPQTYEQYF. The V and J genes are TRBV20-1 and TRBJ2-7; D gene ambiguous. Germline-derived CDR1 and CDR2 are DFQATT and SNEGSKA (reference sequence). There are 13 residues in the CDR3. The germline V and J ends were trimmed by 0 bases and 2 bases, with 8 bases remaining between them.

This clonotype was detected many times. The chain carries TRBV27 and TRBJ1-5; weak D call: TRBD1 (5 bases). The CDR3 extends over 14 amino acids. The ends were cut back, 2 bases at V and 5 bases at J, with 10 bases in the middle. CDR1 and CDR2 from the germline V gene are MNHEY and SMNVEV (reference sequence). This chain's CDR3 is CASSLGAGYQPQHF. The CDR3 DNA reads as TGTGCCAGCAGTTTAGGGGCAGGCTATCAGCCCCAGCATTTT.

This clonotype was seen many times. The gene calls are TRBV5-4 and TRBJ1-4; tentative D call: TRBD1 (6 bases). Germline V gene data show CDR1 as SGHNT and CDR2 as YYREEE (reference sequence). CDR3 length: 15 amino acids. Trimming took 4 bases from V and 2 from J, leaving 12 bases between them. The CDR3 protein is CASSDQGSTNEKLFF. CDR3 nucleotide sequence: TGTGCCAGCAGCGATCAGGGGTCGACTAATGAAAAACTGTTTTTT.